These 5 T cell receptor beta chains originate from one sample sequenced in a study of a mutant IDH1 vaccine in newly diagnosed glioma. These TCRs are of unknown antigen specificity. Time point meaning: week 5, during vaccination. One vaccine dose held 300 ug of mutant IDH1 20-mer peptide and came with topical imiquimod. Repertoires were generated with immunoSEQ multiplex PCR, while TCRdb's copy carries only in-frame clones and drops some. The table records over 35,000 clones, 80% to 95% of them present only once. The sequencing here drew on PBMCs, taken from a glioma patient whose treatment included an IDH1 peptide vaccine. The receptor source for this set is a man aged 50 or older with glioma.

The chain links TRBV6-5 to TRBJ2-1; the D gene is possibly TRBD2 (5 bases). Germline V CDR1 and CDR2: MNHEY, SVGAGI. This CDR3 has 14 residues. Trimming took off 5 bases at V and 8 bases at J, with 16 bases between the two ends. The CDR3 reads CASSRDPAPYEQFF. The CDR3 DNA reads TGTGCCAGCAGTCGGGATCCCGCTCCTTATGAGCAGTTCTTC.

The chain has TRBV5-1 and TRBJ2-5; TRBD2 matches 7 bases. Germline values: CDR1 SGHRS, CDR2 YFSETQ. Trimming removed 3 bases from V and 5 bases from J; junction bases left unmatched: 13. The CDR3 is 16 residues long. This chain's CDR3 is CASSSLEGRAGETQYF. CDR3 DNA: TGCGCCAGCAGCTCCCTTGAGGGAAGAGCGGGGGAGACCCAGTACTTC.

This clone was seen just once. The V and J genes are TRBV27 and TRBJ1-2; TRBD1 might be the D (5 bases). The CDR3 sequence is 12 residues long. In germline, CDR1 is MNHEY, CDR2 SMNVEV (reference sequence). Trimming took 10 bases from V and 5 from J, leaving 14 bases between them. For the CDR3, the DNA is TGTGCCACCAGGCAGGGACTATATGGCTACACCTTC. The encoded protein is CATRQGLYGYTF.

CDR3 DNA: TGTGCCAGCAGCCGAACTTATAATTCACCCCTCCACTTT. Amino acids: CASSRTYNSPLHF. The chain couples TRBV11-3 to TRBJ1-6, with D unclear. Germline V lookup: CDR1 SGHNT, CDR2 YENEEA. This CDR3 is 13 amino acids long. V was pared by 5 bases and J by 4 bases, with 6 bases between.

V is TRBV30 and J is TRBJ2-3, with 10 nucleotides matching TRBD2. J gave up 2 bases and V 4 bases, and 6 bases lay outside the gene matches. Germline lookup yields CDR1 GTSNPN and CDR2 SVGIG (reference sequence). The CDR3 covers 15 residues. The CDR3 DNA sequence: TGTGCCTGGACCCGGACTAGCGGCACCACAGATACGCAGTATTTT. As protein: CAWTRTSGTTDTQYF.